This T cell receptor (beta chain) originates from a study of beta chain features in type 1 diabetes. Study background: No age, gender or cell yield differences were seen between patients and healthy donors. Study-level results: When Type 1 diabetes patients were examined, their TCRB CDR3s proved moderately but significantly shorter in all four CD4+ subsets.

One heparinised draw, averaging roughly 110 mL, was taken per donor. Sorted populations all exceeded 95% purity. Expressed TCRB transcripts were sequenced because the entire RNA isolate underwent reverse transcription. Clones were sequenced by immunoSEQ multiplex PCR, and TCRdb holds only the in-frame ones, with some missing. This table has about 660,000 clones, roughly 13% appearing once. CDR1 is MNHEY and CDR2 is SMNVEV in the germline V gene (reference sequence). V was shortened by 5 bases and J by 1 base, with 5 bases between the two germline ends. The CDR3 totals 13 residues. As regards this clone: Antigen unknown.

The chain combines TRBV27 with TRBJ2-2; D is undetermined. The sequencing input was naive CD4+ T cells from blood. The TCR was taken from a man between 18 and 35 years old with type 1 diabetes. CDR3 in DNA: TGTGCCAGCAGTCCTCAGAACACCGGGGAGCTGTTTTTT. Translated: CASSPQNTGELFF.